The clone carrying this TCR beta chain was seen a few times. Its target is not known. CDR3 length equals 14 residues. Germline V gives CDR1 SGHTA, CDR2 FQGTGA. Trimming took 5 bases from V and 5 from J, leaving 13 bases between them. The data belong to a study of cytomegalovirus exposure and HLA in healthy donors. Across the whole study: Researchers found that around 80% of around 400 genotyped donors fell within the Caucasian-associated ancestry cluster. Findings and caveats of the study: The sole available immune exposure information was CMV serostatus. The listing of approximately 160 TCR beta chains classed them as cytomegalovirus-associated. A few CMV-associated chains were confirmed in vitro to be specific for CMV antigens.

The primer mix had 60 Vbeta and 13 Jbeta primers. Here immunoSEQ multiplex PCR was the method, and the copy in TCRdb shows in-frame clones only, minus some. The sample consists of about 130,000 clones, roughly 70% of them appearing once. The chain employs TRBV7-3 and TRBJ2-1, with D maybe TRBD1 (7 bases). Sequences were obtained from PBMCs. This TCR derives from a man aged 25-40 years in good health and CMV-seronegative. The CDR3 DNA reads TGTGCCAGCAGCCCAACAGGGGAGGACAATGAGCAGTTCTTC. It yields the protein CASSPTGEDNEQFF.